The 13 T cell receptor beta chains reported below all come from one sample, sequenced in a study of blood T cell repertoires in COVID-19. TCRdb's copy holds only in-frame clones and misses some; the assay was immunoSEQ multiplex PCR. The sample shows 200,000 to 250,000 clones, around 84% of them seen only once. What was sequenced was peripheral blood. Receptors originate from a man aged 55 to 70 with acute or convalescent COVID-19.

The V gene is TRBV23-1, the J gene TRBJ2-7; 8 bases line up with TRBD1. TRBV23-1 is an ORF; its function is uncertain. This CDR3 has 18 residues. With 0 bases clipped from V and 6 bases from J, the junction kept 16 bases outside the gene matches. The CDR3 is CASSQSIEGIQGACEQYF. The CDR3 DNA reads as TGCGCCAGCAGTCAATCAATAGAAGGGATTCAGGGGGCCTGCGAGCAGTACTTC.

The chain joins TRBV14 to TRBJ2-2; the D gene is possibly TRBD2 (5 bases). The germline V gene has CDR1 SGHDN and CDR2 FVKESK. V was trimmed by 4 bases and J by 4 bases, leaving 10 bases between them. This CDR3 has 14 amino acids. CDR3 sequence (DNA): TGTGCCAGCAGCCCGAACGGGGTCACCGGGGAGCTGTTTTTT. Translating gives CASSPNGVTGELFF.

J is TRBJ2-7 and V is TRBV13; possible D gene TRBD2, 6 bases. The CDR3 sequence is 14 residues long. V lost 6 bases and J 0 bases, leaving 12 bases between the germline ends. Germline V gene lookup returns CDR1 PRHDT and CDR2 FYEKMQ (reference sequence). The CDR3 DNA reads as TGTGCCAGCAGTCCTCACGGGGGCTCCTACGAGCAGTACTTC. This translates into CASSPHGGSYEQYF.

This rearrangement joins TRBV7-3 to TRBJ2-1, with 7 bases aligning to TRBD1. V lost 0 bases, J lost 0 bases, and 2 bases stayed unmatched. Germline lookup yields CDR1 SGHTA and CDR2 FQGTGA. The CDR3 totals 16 residues. CDR3 residues: CASSLTRDSSYNEQFF. The CDR3 region has the DNA TGTGCCAGCAGCTTAACGAGGGACAGCTCCTACAATGAGCAGTTCTTC.

V usage is TRBV21-1 and J usage is TRBJ1-4. TRBV21-1 is annotated as a pseudogene. The CDR3 runs 15 residues. CDR3 coding DNA: TGTGCCAGCGACCTTACGACCCACCGGAGGGAAAAACTGTTTTTT. The encoded protein is CASDLTTHRREKLFF.

The rearrangement joins TRBV7-3 to TRBJ2-6, with 10 positions matching TRBD1. CDR1 is SGHTA, CDR2 FQGTGA, per germline. V was pared by 4 bases and J by 0 bases, with 6 bases of the junction left unmatched. The CDR3 extends over 18 amino acids. The CDR3 bases are TGTGCCAGCAGCTCCGACAGGGGGCCTAGCTCTGGGGCCAACGTCCTGACTTTC. Amino acid sequence: CASSSDRGPSSGANVLTF.

CDR3 coding DNA: TGTGCCAGCAGCCCGCAGGGGCAAAACGAAAAACTGTTTTTT. It specifies CASSPQGQNEKLFF. The V gene is TRBV16, the J gene TRBJ1-4; D is possibly TRBD1 (6 bases). The V end was cut by 4 bases, the J end by 8 bases, with 14 bases between. This CDR3 has 14 residues. In germline, CDR1 is KGHSY, CDR2 FQNENV.

This clone occurred once. The chain links TRBV11-2 to TRBJ1-5, with D possibly matching TRBD1 (6 bases). CDR1 is SGHAT and CDR2 is FQNNGV in the germline V gene. CDR3 length: 13 amino acids. The V gene lost 5 bases and the J gene lost 4 bases, with 9 bases spanning the gap. The CDR3 spells CASSRQDNQPQHF. The CDR3 nucleotides are TGTGCCAGCAGCCGACAGGATAATCAGCCCCAGCATTTT.

V gene TRBV5-1 combines with J gene TRBJ2-1; 15 positions match TRBD2. The CDR3 sequence is 16 residues long. The trim removed 4 bases at V and 8 bases at J, leaving 7 bases unmatched. CDR1 and CDR2 (germline): SGHRS, YFSETQ. The CDR3 sequence: CASSTGLAGGPYEQFF. The CDR3 DNA reads as TGCGCCAGCAGCACCGGACTAGCGGGGGGGCCCTATGAGCAGTTCTTC.

J is TRBJ2-7 and V is TRBV10-3; TRBD1 matches 7 bases. The germline V gene encodes CDR1 ENHRY and CDR2 SYGVKD. V was clipped by 6 bases and J by 4 bases; unmatched bases: 3. The CDR3 contains 12 residues. The CDR3 coding sequence is TGTGCCATCAGGGGCAGGGGGTACGAGCAGTACTTC. Protein sequence: CAIRGRGYEQYF.

The CDR3 coding sequence is TGTGCCAGCGGCCAGACAGGACCGGATACGCAGTATTTT. Protein sequence: CASGQTGPDTQYF. This chain connects TRBV2 to TRBJ2-3, with a tentative D call TRBD1 (6 bases). The CDR3 is 13 amino acids. Germline V gives CDR1 SNHLY, CDR2 FYNNEI. The V gene lost 8 bases and the J gene lost 6 bases, with 15 bases spanning the gap.

The chain employs TRBV13 and TRBJ2-3; TRBD2 aligns across 9 bases. The CDR3 runs 16 residues. Germline V gives CDR1 PRHDT, CDR2 FYEKMQ (reference sequence). J lost 4 bases, V lost 0 bases, and 5 bases had no gene match. The CDR3 bases are TGTGCCAGCAGCTTAGGAGGTAGCGGGGGCCCAGATACGCAGTATTTT. Translation: CASSLGGSGGPDTQYF.

This chain connects TRBV10-3 to TRBJ2-5; possible D gene TRBD1, 6 bases. The CDR3 has 15 amino acids. CDR1 ENHRY and CDR2 SYGVKD come from the germline V gene. V was pared by 3 bases and J by 0 bases, with 11 bases between. CDR3 sequence: CAISDASGDQETQYF. DNA for the CDR3: TGTGCCATCAGTGATGCGTCAGGGGACCAAGAGACCCAGTACTTC.